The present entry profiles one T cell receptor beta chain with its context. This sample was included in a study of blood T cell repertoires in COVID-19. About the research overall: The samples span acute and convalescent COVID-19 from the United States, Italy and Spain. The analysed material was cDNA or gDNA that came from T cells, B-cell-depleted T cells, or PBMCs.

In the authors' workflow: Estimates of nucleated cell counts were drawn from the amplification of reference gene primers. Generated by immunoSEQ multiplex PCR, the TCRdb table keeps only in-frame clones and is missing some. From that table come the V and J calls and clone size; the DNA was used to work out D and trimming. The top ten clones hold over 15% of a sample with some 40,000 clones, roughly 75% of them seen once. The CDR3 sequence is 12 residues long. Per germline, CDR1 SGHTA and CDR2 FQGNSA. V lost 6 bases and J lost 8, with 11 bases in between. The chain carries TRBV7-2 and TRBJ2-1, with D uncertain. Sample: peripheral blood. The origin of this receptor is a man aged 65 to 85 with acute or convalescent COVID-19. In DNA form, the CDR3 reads TGTGCCAGCAGGGGTCAGGTTCATGAGCAGTTCTTC. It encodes CASRGQVHEQFF.